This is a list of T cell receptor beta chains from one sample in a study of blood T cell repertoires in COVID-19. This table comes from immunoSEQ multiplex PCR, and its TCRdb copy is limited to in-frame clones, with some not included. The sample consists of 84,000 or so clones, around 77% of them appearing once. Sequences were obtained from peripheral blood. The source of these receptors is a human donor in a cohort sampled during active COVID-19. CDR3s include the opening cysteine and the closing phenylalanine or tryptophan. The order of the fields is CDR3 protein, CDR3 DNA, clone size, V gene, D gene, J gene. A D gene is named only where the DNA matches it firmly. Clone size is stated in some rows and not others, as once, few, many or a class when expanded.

CASSPTSGGADTQYF	TGTGCCAGCAGCCCGACTAGCGGGGGGGCAGATACGCAGTATTTT	.	TRBV7-2	TRBD2	TRBJ2-3
CATSRDIWPTNEKLFF	TGTGCCACCAGCAGAGATATATGGCCAACTAATGAAAAACTGTTTTTT	.	TRBV15	.	TRBJ1-4
CASSLEGQKQFF	TGTGCCAGCAGCCTTGAGGGACAGAAGCAGTTCTTC	.	TRBV7-9	TRBD1	TRBJ2-1
CASSAPAPTSGSGEQYF	TGTGCCAGCAGTGCCCCGGCACCTACTAGCGGTTCGGGTGAGCAGTACTTC	.	TRBV6-1	TRBD2	TRBJ2-7
CASSREQGPLSYEQYF	TGTGCCAGCAGCCGAGAACAGGGGCCCCTCTCCTACGAGCAGTACTTC	few	TRBV3-1/TRBV3-2	TRBD1	TRBJ2-7
CASSRTLAGGYEQYF	TGTGCCAGCAGTCGCACACTAGCGGGGGGGTACGAGCAGTACTTC	.	TRBV6-5	TRBD2	TRBJ2-7
CASIATDMNTEAFF	TGTGCCAGCATCGCGACAGACATGAACACTGAAGCTTTCTTT	.	TRBV5-8	.	TRBJ1-1
CASSSGQVNQPQHF	TGTGCCAGCAGCTCGGGACAGGTCAATCAGCCCCAGCATTTT	.	TRBV7-8	TRBD1	TRBJ1-5
CASGRDSYEQYF	TGCGCCAGCGGACGGGACTCATACGAGCAGTACTTC	.	TRBV5-1	.	TRBJ2-7
CSARQDIEKLFF	TGCAGCGCTCGACAGGATATCGAAAAACTGTTTTTT	.	TRBV29-1	.	TRBJ1-4
CASSAAPGLAGVTGELFF	TGTGCCAGCAGCGCCGCCCCGGGACTAGCGGGGGTCACCGGGGAGCTGTTTTTT	once	TRBV9	TRBD2	TRBJ2-2
CAWSVGAYYEQYF	TGTGCCTGGAGTGTAGGAGCGTACTACGAGCAGTACTTC	once	TRBV30	.	TRBJ2-7
CASSQVYRRGRDTQYF	TGTGCCAGCAGCCAGGTATATAGGCGCGGCAGAGATACGCAGTATTTT	once	TRBV14	.	TRBJ2-3
CASSLVSLVNEQFF	TGTGCCAGCAGCTTAGTGAGTCTAGTCAATGAGCAGTTCTTC	.	TRBV7-2	.	TRBJ2-1
CASSLLQAHEQYF	TGTGCCAGCAGCTTACTACAGGCCCACGAGCAGTACTTC	.	TRBV7-2	.	TRBJ2-7
CATQKGDSYEQYF	TGTGCCACCCAAAAGGGGGACAGCTACGAGCAGTACTTC	.	TRBV6-6	TRBD1	TRBJ2-7
CASSQAPGTDYGYTF	TGCGCCAGCAGCCAAGCTCCCGGGACAGACTATGGCTACACCTTC	.	TRBV5-1	TRBD1	TRBJ1-2
CASSLAGVETQYF	TGTGCCAGCAGCTTAGCTGGAGTGGAGACCCAGTACTTC	few	TRBV7-9	.	TRBJ2-5
CASSPGTSGVTDTQYF	TGCGCCAGCAGCCCCGGGACTAGCGGTGTCACAGATACGCAGTATTTT	.	TRBV5-1	TRBD2	TRBJ2-3
CASSLGISTYEQYF	TGTGCCAGCAGCTTGGGCATCTCGACCTACGAGCAGTACTTC	.	TRBV7-9	.	TRBJ2-7
CAWRRQGVDEKLFF	TGTGCCTGGAGAAGACAGGGAGTGGATGAAAAACTGTTTTTT	.	TRBV30	TRBD1	TRBJ1-4
CASSISGDSSGNTIYF	TGTGCCAGTAGTATATCGGGGGATTCTTCTGGAAACACCATATATTTT	.	TRBV19	.	TRBJ1-3
CASSVRGDYNEQFF	TGTGCCAGCAGCGTGCGGGGGGACTACAATGAGCAGTTCTTC	.	TRBV9	TRBD2	TRBJ2-1